The 32 T cell receptor beta chains below were found in one sample sequenced in a study of OX40 agonist ivuxolimab in advanced cancers. The library relied on the immunoSEQ multiplex PCR assay. Not all clones reach the TCRdb copy of this immuneACCESS table, which keeps in-frame sequences only. Checked studies attribute under half of the gap to unresolved V genes and leave the rest unexplained. For this sample there are approximately 90,000 clones; less than 95% appear just once. Jointly, the top ten make up about 1.6% of the sample. Sequencing was performed on CD4+ or CD8+ T cells sorted from blood, taken in a trial of the OX40 agonist ivuxolimab. Receptors were obtained from an adult with an advanced solid tumor such as melanoma, head and neck, liver or kidney cancer.

This chain joins TRBV7-9 and TRBJ2-7; D not certain. The CDR3 is made up of 13 amino acids. CDR1 is SEHNR, CDR2 FQNEAQ, per germline (reference sequence). V dropped 1 base and J dropped 3 bases, with 7 bases sitting between them. CDR3 amino acids: CASSLEPVYEQYF. The DNA for the CDR3 is TGTGCCAGCAGCTTAGAGCCAGTCTACGAGCAGTACTTC.

The chain couples TRBV5-1 to TRBJ1-4; 8 nucleotides align to TRBD1. Germline CDR1 SGHRS, CDR2 YFSETQ. Trimming removed 3 bases from V and 7 bases from J; junction bases left unmatched: 8. The CDR3 covers 15 residues. CDR3 amino acids: CASSSMTGEGEKLFF. Written as DNA, the CDR3 is TGCGCCAGCAGCTCGATGACAGGGGAAGGTGAAAAACTGTTTTTT.

The chain is built from TRBV30 and TRBJ2-5; the D is unclear. Trimming took 3 bases from V and 5 from J, leaving 10 bases between them. Looked up from germline, CDR1 is GTSNPN and CDR2 is SVGIG (reference sequence). The CDR3 length is 12 residues. CDR3 sequence: CAWRGLAETQYF. CDR3 nucleotide sequence: TGTGCCTGGAGAGGATTGGCGGAGACCCAGTACTTC.

In nucleotides, the CDR3 is TGTGCCAGCATGACCTTGGGACGGCGGTTCTTT. Translating gives CASMTLGRRFF. The chain couples TRBV6-1 to TRBJ1-1; possibly TRBD1 for D (5 bases). The CDR3 is 11 amino acids. Trimming cost V 7 bases and J 14 bases, with 17 bases left between them. Per germline, CDR1 MNHNS and CDR2 SASEGT.

The CDR3 DNA reads as TGCGCCAGCAGCCATGGGGGGACAGATACGCAGTATTTT. Its protein is CASSHGGTDTQYF. The rearrangement uses TRBV5-1 and TRBJ2-3; TRBD2 might be the D (6 bases). There are 13 residues in the CDR3. V lost 4 bases, J lost 3 bases, and 9 bases lay in between. The V gene's germline CDR1 is SGHRS and CDR2 YFSETQ.

This chain uses TRBV6-5 with TRBJ2-5; D is ambiguous. The V end was cut by 6 bases, the J end by 1 base, with 12 bases between. Per germline, CDR1 MNHEY and CDR2 SVGAGI. The CDR3 loop spans 14 amino acids. CDR3 bases: TGTGCCAGCAGCCCGACTCGACTCCAAGAGACCCAGTACTTC. Its protein is CASSPTRLQETQYF.

The gene calls are TRBV18 and TRBJ2-5, with 14 bases aligning to TRBD2. Germline loops: CDR1 KGHSH, CDR2 LQKENI. The CDR3 extends over 16 amino acids. With 3 bases clipped from V and 5 bases from J, the junction kept 5 bases outside the gene matches. The CDR3 DNA is TGTGCCAGCTCACCGACTAGCGGGAGGGCCAGGGAGACCCAGTACTTC. It translates to CASSPTSGRARETQYF.

This chain links TRBV2 with TRBJ1-1; D perhaps matches TRBD1 (5 bases). The CDR3 is 13 residues long. Germline CDR1 is SNHLY and CDR2 is FYNNEI. The V gene lost 0 bases and the J gene lost 4 bases, with 6 bases spanning the gap. CDR3 sequence: CASSEARGTEAFF. CDR3 DNA: TGTGCCAGCAGTGAAGCAAGGGGCACTGAAGCTTTCTTT.

The chain carries TRBV12-5 and TRBJ2-7; 9 bases match TRBD1. Germline lookup yields CDR1 LGHNT and CDR2 FRNRAP. V shed 4 bases, J shed 4 bases, and the junction held 11 bases outside the gene matches. There are 16 residues in the CDR3. The CDR3 sequence is CASGSHRQGGIYEQYF. The CDR3 DNA reads TGTGCTAGTGGTTCCCACCGACAGGGGGGGATATACGAGCAGTACTTC.

The chain uses TRBV5-1 and TRBJ2-1; TRBD1 or TRBD2 may be the D gene (6 bases each). The CDR3 contains 15 residues. Trimming shortened V by 9 bases and J by 4 bases, and 20 bases separated the two germline ends. Per germline, CDR1 SGHRS and CDR2 YFSETQ. The DNA for the CDR3 is TGCGCCACCCGACGGGGGCCCCTAGATTACAATGAGCAGTTCTTC. Its translation: CATRRGPLDYNEQFF.

This sequence joins TRBV14 and TRBJ2-1, with TRBD1 identical over 8 bases. The CDR3 contains 16 residues. Germline loops: CDR1 SGHDN, CDR2 FVKESK. V lost 1 base and J lost 6; bases outside the gene matches: 8. As DNA, the CDR3 is TGTGCCAGCAGCCAAGGATGGTCAGGGGGCCTCAATGAGCAGTTCTTC. This encodes CASSQGWSGGLNEQFF.

The chain joins TRBV2 to TRBJ1-4; D may be TRBD1 (6 bases). Trimming shortened V by 4 bases and J by 7 bases, and 19 bases separated the two germline ends. The length of the CDR3 is 16 residues. Germline CDR1 reads SNHLY; CDR2 reads FYNNEI. The CDR3 protein is CASSAKQGDQGEKLFF. CDR3 in DNA: TGTGCCAGCAGTGCGAAACAGGGAGACCAAGGTGAAAAACTGTTTTTT.

This chain uses TRBV7-2 with TRBJ2-7, with TRBD1 identical over 7 bases. The CDR3 is 14 amino acids. The germline V gene has CDR1 SGHTA and CDR2 FQGNSA. V lost 4 bases, J lost 2 bases, and 5 bases stayed unmatched. CDR3 sequence reads: CASSSGQMAYEQYF. The CDR3 nucleotides read TGTGCCAGCAGCTCGGGACAGATGGCCTACGAGCAGTACTTC.

This clone was counted between two and nine times. The CDR3: CASRRQLNTEAFF. CDR3 nucleotide sequence: TGTGCCAGCAGGCGACAGCTGAACACTGAAGCTTTCTTT. The chain employs TRBV2 and TRBJ1-1; D is possibly TRBD1 (5 bases). The CDR3 is made up of 13 amino acids. Germline V gene data show CDR1 as SNHLY and CDR2 as FYNNEI. The V and J ends lost 6 bases and 0 bases respectively, with 8 bases between them.

The chain uses TRBV4-1 and TRBJ2-6, with D unresolved. The V gene's germline CDR1 is MGHRA and CDR2 YSYEKL. This CDR3 spans 17 amino acids. The germline V and J ends were trimmed by 4 bases and 0 bases, with 13 bases remaining between them. The CDR3 nucleotides are TGCGCCAGCAGCCCTAACCCCTCTCTCTCTGGGGCCAACGTCCTGACTTTC. Amino acids: CASSPNPSLSGANVLTF.

The chain combines TRBV18 with TRBJ2-1; the D gene is possibly TRBD1 (8 bases). Germline loops: CDR1 KGHSH, CDR2 LQKENI. V lost 3 bases and J lost 6, with 12 bases in between. The CDR3 extends over 14 amino acids. In DNA form, the CDR3 reads TGTGCCAGCTCACCCGGGGGGACAGGCAATGAGCAGTTCTTC. Amino acids: CASSPGGTGNEQFF.

The chain links TRBV7-9 to TRBJ2-3; no definite D call. The CDR3 is made up of 12 amino acids. The germline gives CDR1 SEHNR, CDR2 FQNEAQ (reference sequence). V was cut by 4 bases and J by 2 bases, with 4 bases left in between. The CDR3: CASSSVTDTQYF. CDR3 DNA sequence: TGTGCCAGCAGCTCAGTCACAGATACGCAGTATTTT. Variable domain in full (rest from reference TRBV7-9 and TRBJ2-3): DTGVSQNPRHKITKRGQNVTFRCDPISEHNRLYWYRQTLGQGPEFLTYFQNEAQLEKSRLLSDRFSAERPKGSFSTLEIQRTEQGDSAMYLCASSSVTDTQYFGPGTRLTVL.

The CDR3 sequence: CASSARGQRYNEQFF. The CDR3 DNA reads TGTGCCAGTAGCGCCCGAGGACAGCGATACAATGAGCAGTTCTTC. The chain joins TRBV19 to TRBJ2-1; weak D call: TRBD1 (6 bases). With 6 bases removed from V and 4 bases from J, the gap between germline ends came to 16 bases. This CDR3 comprises 15 residues. Germline CDR1 and CDR2: LNHDA and SQIVND (reference sequence). The whole variable domain, remainder taken from reference TRBV19 and TRBJ2-1, is DGGITQSPKYLFRKEGQNVTLSCEQNLNHDAMYWYRQDPGQGLRLIYYSQIVNDFQKGDIAEGYSVSREKKESFPLTVTSAQKNPTAFYLCASSARGQRYNEQFFGPGTRLTVL.

DNA of the CDR3: TGCGCCAGCAGCCTGCGAGCGGGAGGGGCCTACAATGAGCAGTTCTTC. This sequence encodes CASSLRAGGAYNEQFF. The J gene is TRBJ2-1, the V gene TRBV5-1; 10 bases are shared with TRBD2. V lost 4 bases, J lost 2 bases, and 6 bases stayed unmatched. The V gene's germline CDR1 is SGHRS and CDR2 YFSETQ. This CDR3 has 16 amino acids.

This clone was seen just once. This chain connects TRBV6-4 to TRBJ2-1; D is undetermined. The CDR3 consists of 15 residues. Germline loops: CDR1 MRHNA, CDR2 SNTAGT. The V end lost 0 bases, the J end lost 6 bases, and 12 bases lay between the germline ends. CDR3 sequence (DNA): TGTGCCAGCAGTGACTCGAATGGCCGATCCAATGAGCAGTTCTTC. This encodes CASSDSNGRSNEQFF.

The chain uses TRBV6-6 and TRBJ1-3; a possible D gene is TRBD1 (6 bases). Germline loops: CDR1 MNHNY, CDR2 SVGAGI (reference sequence). The length of the CDR3 is 15 residues. Trimming cost V 8 bases and J 0 bases, with 14 bases left between them. The CDR3 region is CASGQQGSSGNTIYF. The CDR3 DNA reads as TGTGCCAGCGGCCAACAGGGTAGCTCTGGAAACACCATATATTTT.

In its sample, this clone was seen once. J is TRBJ2-7 and V is TRBV18, with TRBD1 identical over 8 bases. The CDR3 has 14 residues. Trimming at V came to 8 bases and at J to 0 bases, leaving 6 bases not matched to a gene. In germline, CDR1 is KGHSH, CDR2 LQKENI. The CDR3 spells CASTAGTGSYEQYF. The DNA of the CDR3 is TGTGCCAGCACCGCCGGGACAGGCTCCTACGAGCAGTACTTC.

CDR3 DNA: TGTGCCAGCAGTTACTCGGCAGCCGCCGACACCGGGGAGCTGTTTTTT. Translated: CASSYSAAADTGELFF. V usage is TRBV6-5 and J usage is TRBJ2-2, with D unclear. The CDR3 extends over 16 amino acids. V lost 0 bases to trimming and J lost 3 bases, with 11 bases between them. Germline lookup yields CDR1 MNHEY and CDR2 SVGAGI.

V and J are TRBV14 and TRBJ1-1; 8 bases fit TRBD1. The CDR3 runs to 15 residues. Germline values: CDR1 SGHDN, CDR2 FVKESK. V dropped 1 base and J dropped 4; count of bases not matched to a gene: 5. This CDR3 reads CASSQGRQGSTEAFF. DNA of the CDR3: TGTGCCAGCAGCCAAGGTAGACAGGGGTCCACTGAAGCTTTCTTT.

The CDR3 nucleotides read TGCGCCAGCAGCCAAGGTCGGACAGGGGGACCTTCAGATACGCAGTATTTT. This translates into CASSQGRTGGPSDTQYF. This rearrangement joins TRBV4-1 to TRBJ2-3; 10 nucleotides align to TRBD1. CDR3 length: 17 residues. The V gene end was trimmed by 1 base and the J gene end by 4 bases; junction bases not matched to a gene: 8. The germline V gene has CDR1 MGHRA and CDR2 YSYEKL.

The chain has TRBV5-1 and TRBJ1-3; D not resolved. V was pared by 0 bases and J by 0 bases, with 4 bases between. The CDR3 is made up of 14 amino acids. Germline assignment: CDR1 SGHRS and CDR2 YFSETQ. As DNA, the CDR3 is TGCGCCAGCAGCTTGGGGAGCTCTGGAAACACCATATATTTT. This translates into CASSLGSSGNTIYF.

The V gene is TRBV5-1, the J gene TRBJ2-7, with D perhaps TRBD1 or TRBD2 (6 bases each). The germline CDR1 and CDR2 sequences are SGHRS and YFSETQ. The CDR3 is 14 residues long. Trimming took off 0 bases at V and 2 bases at J, with 9 bases between the two ends. The CDR3 is CASSLDGGPYEQYF. The CDR3 coding sequence is TGCGCCAGCAGCTTGGATGGGGGGCCCTACGAGCAGTACTTC.

V usage is TRBV5-1 and J usage is TRBJ2-3; unclear D gene. The V gene's germline CDR1 is SGHRS and CDR2 YFSETQ. The germline V and J ends were trimmed by 4 bases and 2 bases, with 8 bases remaining between them. The CDR3 has 13 amino acids. The chain's CDR3 is CASSDTLTDTQYF. CDR3 nucleotide sequence: TGCGCCAGCAGCGATACCCTCACAGATACGCAGTATTTT. The full variable domain, rest sourced from reference TRBV5-1 and TRBJ2-3, is KAGVTQTPRYLIKTRGQQVTLSCSPISGHRSVSWYQQTPGQGLQFLFEYFSETQRNKGNFPGRFSGRQFSNSRSEMNVSTLELGDSALYLCASSDTLTDTQYFGPGTRLTVL.

The CDR3: CASSTLRDRGSTGELFF. The CDR3 DNA reads TGTGCCAGTAGTACGCTCCGGGACAGGGGATCCACCGGGGAGCTGTTTTTT. The chain is built from TRBV19 and TRBJ2-2, with TRBD1 matching over 10 bases. Germline V lookup: CDR1 LNHDA, CDR2 SQIVND (reference sequence). The V and J ends lost 4 bases and 4 bases, in that order; junction bases with no gene match: 9. This CDR3 has 17 amino acids.

The chain is built from TRBV5-8 and TRBJ1-4; unclear D gene. Trimming pared 2 bases from V and 7 bases from J, leaving 12 bases between. From germline, CDR1 is SGHTS and CDR2 YDEGEE. This CDR3 comprises 14 residues. CDR3 in DNA: TGTGCCAGCAGCTTTGAGCGGTTCAGTGAAAAACTGTTTTTT. It specifies CASSFERFSEKLFF.

V gene TRBV6-5 combines with J gene TRBJ2-7; maybe TRBD2 (6 bases). Trimming stripped 7 bases from V and 4 bases from J, with 11 bases between. Germline V gene lookup returns CDR1 MNHEY and CDR2 SVGAGI. This CDR3 has 12 residues. The CDR3 bases are TGTGCCAGCACCAGCGGGCTGTACGAGCAGTACTTC. Translated, it gives CASTSGLYEQYF.

This clone was recorded only once. The rearrangement links TRBV27 to TRBJ1-1; possibly TRBD1 for D (6 bases). Germline assignment: CDR1 MNHEY and CDR2 SMNVEV (reference sequence). The CDR3 length is 12 residues. The V and J ends lost 7 bases and 11 bases respectively, with 17 bases between them. CDR3 DNA: TGTGCCAGCAAAGACAGGACAAAGGGGGCTTTCTTT. Its protein product is CASKDRTKGAFF.